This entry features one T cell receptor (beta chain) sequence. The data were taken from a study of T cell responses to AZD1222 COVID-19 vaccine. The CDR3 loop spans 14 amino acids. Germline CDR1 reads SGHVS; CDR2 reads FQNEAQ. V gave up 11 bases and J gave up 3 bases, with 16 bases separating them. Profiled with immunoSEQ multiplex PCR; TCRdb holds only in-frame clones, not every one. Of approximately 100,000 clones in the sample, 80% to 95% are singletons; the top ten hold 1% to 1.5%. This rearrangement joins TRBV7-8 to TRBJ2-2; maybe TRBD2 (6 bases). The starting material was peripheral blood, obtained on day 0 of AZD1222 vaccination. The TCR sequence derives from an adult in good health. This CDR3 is CASRRGLDTGELFF. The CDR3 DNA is TGTGCCTCCCGCCGGGGGTTGGACACCGGGGAGCTGTTTTTT.